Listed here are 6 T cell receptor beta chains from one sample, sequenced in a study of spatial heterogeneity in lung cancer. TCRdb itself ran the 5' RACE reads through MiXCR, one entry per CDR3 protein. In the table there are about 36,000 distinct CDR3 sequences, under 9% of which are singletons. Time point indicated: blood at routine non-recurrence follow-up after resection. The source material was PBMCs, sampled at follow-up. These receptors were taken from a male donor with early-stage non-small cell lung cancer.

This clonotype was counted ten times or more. The CDR3 sequence is CASSPQLLADYYEQYF. The CDR3, as DNA: TGTGCCAGCTCACCACAACTACTAGCGGACTACTACGAGCAGTACTTC. V is TRBV18 and J is TRBJ2-7; 8 bases are a match to TRBD2. The CDR3 spans 16 residues. V dropped 1 base and J dropped 3; count of bases not matched to a gene: 8. Germline assignment: CDR1 KGHSH and CDR2 LQKENI. Together with reference TRBV18 and TRBJ2-7, the CDR3 gives the full variable domain: NAGVMQNPRHLVRRRGQEARLRCSPMKGHSHVYWYRQLPEEGLKFMVYLQKENIIDESGMPKERFSAEFPKEGPSILRIQQVVRGDSAAYFCASSPQLLADYYEQYFGPGTRLTVT.

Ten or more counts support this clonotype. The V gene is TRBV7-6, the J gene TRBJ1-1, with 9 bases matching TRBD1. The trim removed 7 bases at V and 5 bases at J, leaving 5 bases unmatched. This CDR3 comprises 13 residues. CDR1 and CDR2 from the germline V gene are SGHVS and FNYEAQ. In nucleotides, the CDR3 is TGTGCCAGCAAACCACAGGGGGCTACTGAAGCTTTCTTT. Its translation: CASKPQGATEAFF.

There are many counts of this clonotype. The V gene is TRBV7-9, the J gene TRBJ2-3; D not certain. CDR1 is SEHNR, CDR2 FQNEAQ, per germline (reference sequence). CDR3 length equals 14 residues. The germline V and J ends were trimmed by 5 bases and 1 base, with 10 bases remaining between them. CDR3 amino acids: CASSNPVGTDTQYF. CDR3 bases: TGTGCCAGCAGCAACCCGGTCGGCACAGATACGCAGTATTTT.

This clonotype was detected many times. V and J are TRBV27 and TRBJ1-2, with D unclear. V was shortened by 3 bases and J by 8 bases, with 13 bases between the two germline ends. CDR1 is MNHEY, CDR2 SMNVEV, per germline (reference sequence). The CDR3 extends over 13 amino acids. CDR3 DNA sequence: TGTGCCAGCAGTTTTGCCGGGAGGGAAGGCTACACCTTC. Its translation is CASSFAGREGYTF.

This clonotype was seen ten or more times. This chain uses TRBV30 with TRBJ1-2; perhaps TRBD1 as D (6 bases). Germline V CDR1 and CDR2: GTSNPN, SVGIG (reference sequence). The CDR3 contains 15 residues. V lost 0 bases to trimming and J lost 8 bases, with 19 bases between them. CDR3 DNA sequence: TGTGCCTGGAGTGTCGGTATTGGACAGAGGAGAGGCTACACCTTC. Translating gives CAWSVGIGQRRGYTF.

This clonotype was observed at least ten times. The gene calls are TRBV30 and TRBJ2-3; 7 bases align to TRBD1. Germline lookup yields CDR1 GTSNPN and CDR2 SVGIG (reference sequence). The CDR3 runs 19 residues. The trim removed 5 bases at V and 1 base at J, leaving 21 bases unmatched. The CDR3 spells CAWALGAGQADLGTDTQYF. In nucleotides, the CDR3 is TGTGCCTGGGCCCTCGGGGCAGGACAGGCAGATCTGGGCACAGATACGCAGTATTTT.